One sample yielded the 20 T cell receptor beta chains listed below, sequenced in a study of cytomegalovirus exposure and HLA in healthy donors. Method: immunoSEQ multiplex PCR; TCRdb's copy keeps in-frame clones and lacks some. The data contain about 130,000 clones, roughly 86% of them singletons. Sequences were obtained from PBMCs. Receptors originate from a man younger than 40 in good health and CMV-seronegative.

The chain is built from TRBV5-6 and TRBJ2-5; 8 bases match TRBD1. The germline CDR1 and CDR2 sequences are SGHDT and YYEEEE. The CDR3 covers 15 residues. V was clipped by 0 bases and J by 4 bases; unmatched bases: 5. CDR3 DNA sequence: TGTGCCAGCAGCTTGGGACAGGGGCGGGGAGAGACCCAGTACTTC. Amino acids: CASSLGQGRGETQYF. Variable domain in full (rest from reference TRBV5-6 and TRBJ2-5): DAGVTQSPTHLIKTRGQQVTLRCSPKSGHDTVSWYQQALGQGPQFIFQYYEEEERQRGNFPDRFSGHQFPNYSSELNVNALLLGDSALYLCASSLGQGRGETQYFGPGTRLLVL.

The chain joins TRBV14 to TRBJ2-1, with 7 bases aligning to TRBD1. With 5 bases clipped from V and 12 bases from J, the junction kept 10 bases outside the gene matches. The CDR3 extends over 13 amino acids. Germline CDR1 SGHDN, CDR2 FVKESK. CDR3 bases: TGTGCCAGCAGCTATCTACAGGGGTATGGGCAGTTCTTC. The encoded protein is CASSYLQGYGQFF.

Only a few counts were recorded for this clone. This rearrangement joins TRBV4-2 to TRBJ2-7; 8 positions agree with TRBD2. The ends lost 1 base at V and 2 bases at J; junction bases unmatched: 4. There are 15 residues in the CDR3. The germline V gene has CDR1 LGHNA and CDR2 YNFKEQ. DNA of the CDR3: TGTGCCAGCAGCCAAGGAAGTAGCGGGGCCTACGAGCAGTACTTC. It translates to CASSQGSSGAYEQYF.

The chain links TRBV10-3 to TRBJ2-1; 10 positions match TRBD2. The CDR3 has 17 amino acids. V trimming: 0 bases; J trimming: 8 bases; junction bases outside the gene matches: 10. Germline V lookup: CDR1 ENHRY, CDR2 SYGVKD. The CDR3 spells CAISESLSGGARDEQFF. CDR3 DNA: TGTGCCATCAGTGAGTCGCTGAGCGGGGGGGCTAGAGATGAGCAGTTCTTC.

CDR3 protein: CASSPHEHQPQHF. DNA for the CDR3: TGTGCCAGCTCACCACATGAGCATCAGCCCCAGCATTTT. The gene calls are TRBV18 and TRBJ1-5; no definite D call. CDR3 size: 13 residues. Germline CDR1 KGHSH, CDR2 LQKENI. V dropped 1 base and J dropped 5 bases, with 6 bases sitting between them.

The chain has TRBV4-1 and TRBJ1-5; D is unclear. The CDR3 sequence is 15 residues long. The germline V gene has CDR1 MGHRA and CDR2 YSYEKL. Deletions cut 0 bases from V and 9 bases from J, with 15 bases between. CDR3: CASSQDWAASRPQHF. The DNA of the CDR3 is TGCGCCAGCAGCCAAGATTGGGCAGCCTCTCGGCCCCAGCATTTT.

The rearrangement uses TRBV9 and TRBJ2-3, with 10 bases fitting TRBD1. CDR1 is SGDLS and CDR2 is YYNGEE in the germline V gene. This CDR3 contains 16 residues. Trimming cost V 2 bases and J 2 bases; bases outside gene matches: 5. The CDR3 DNA is TGTGCCAGCAGCGTGTCCGGGACAGGGGTCACAGATACGCAGTATTTT. Amino acid sequence: CASSVSGTGVTDTQYF.

This clone occurred once. This chain joins TRBV6-1 and TRBJ2-3; TRBD2 aligns across 10 bases. The germline V gene has CDR1 MNHNS and CDR2 SASEGT. Unmatched junction bases numbered 7, after V lost 2 bases and J lost 5 bases. The CDR3 is made up of 16 amino acids. For the CDR3, the DNA is TGTGCCAGCAGTGAACAACTAGCGGGGTTGGGAGATACGCAGTATTTT. It yields the protein CASSEQLAGLGDTQYF.

The chain combines TRBV5-6 with TRBJ1-1, with D possibly TRBD1 on 6 matching bases. This CDR3 has 15 amino acids. Trimming took off 2 bases at V and 5 bases at J, with 16 bases between the two ends. Germline loops: CDR1 SGHDT, CDR2 YYEEEE. The CDR3 loop is CASSFRTGIGTEAFF. In DNA, the CDR3 is TGTGCCAGCAGCTTTCGCACAGGGATCGGGACTGAAGCTTTCTTT.

The J gene is TRBJ1-1, the V gene TRBV13; the D is unclear. The CDR3 is 11 residues long. V was pared by 3 bases and J by 9 bases, with 8 bases between. CDR1 is PRHDT, CDR2 FYEKMQ, per germline (reference sequence). The CDR3 DNA is TGTGCCAGCAGCTTTCGGTACCAAGCTTTCTTT. Protein: CASSFRYQAFF.

DNA of the CDR3: TGCGCCAGCAGCTGGACTGGATCACAAGAGACCCAGTACTTC. It is translated as CASSWTGSQETQYF. This chain joins TRBV5-1 and TRBJ2-5; tentative D call: TRBD2 (5 bases). Germline V CDR1 and CDR2: SGHRS, YFSETQ. The ends were cut back, 3 bases at V and 2 bases at J, with 11 bases in the middle. The CDR3 runs to 14 residues.

The genes are TRBV28 and TRBJ1-2; D is unclear. Trimming removed 4 bases at V and 4 bases at J, with 13 bases between. CDR1 is MDHEN, CDR2 SYDVKM, per germline. CDR3 length equals 14 residues. CDR3 loop: CASSSVDISYGYTF. CDR3 DNA: TGTGCCAGCAGTTCGGTAGACATATCCTATGGCTACACCTTC.

The genes are TRBV5-4 and TRBJ2-1; TRBD1 matches at 7 bases. CDR1 and CDR2 (germline): SGHNT, YYREEE (reference sequence). V shed 3 bases and J 7 bases; nucleotides not matched to a gene: 10. The CDR3 spans 15 residues. The CDR3 reads CASSYARQGMNEQFF. CDR3 bases: TGTGCCAGCAGCTACGCTCGACAGGGAATGAATGAGCAGTTCTTC.

V is TRBV7-3 and J is TRBJ1-2, with 7 bases matching TRBD1. This CDR3 spans 15 amino acids. V was pared by 5 bases and J by 3 bases, with 9 bases of the junction left unmatched. The germline CDR1 and CDR2 sequences are SGHTA and FQGTGA. This chain's CDR3 is CASSTYTGEDYGYTF. The DNA for the CDR3 is TGTGCCAGCAGCACGTACACAGGGGAAGACTATGGCTACACCTTC.

The sample holds one count of this clone. The V and J genes are TRBV9 and TRBJ1-2; D gene unclear. CDR1 is SGDLS, CDR2 YYNGEE, per germline. The CDR3 length is 13 residues. Between the trimmed V and J ends, which lost 0 bases and 1 base, there was a span of 4 bases. Here the CDR3 DNA reads TGTGCCAGCAGCGTAGGAGGTAACTATGGCTACACCTTC. Amino acids: CASSVGGNYGYTF. Together with reference TRBV9 and TRBJ1-2, the CDR3 gives the full variable domain: DSGVTQTPKHLITATGQRVTLRCSPRSGDLSVYWYQQSLDQGLQFLIQYYNGEERAKGNILERFSAQQFPDLHSELNLSSLELGDSALYFCASSVGGNYGYTFGSGTRLTVV.

The J gene is TRBJ2-3, the V gene TRBV7-2; TRBD2 aligns across 11 bases. The CDR3 is 15 residues long. Per the germline V gene, CDR1 is SGHTA and CDR2 is FQGNSA. V trimming: 5 bases; J trimming: 3 bases; junction bases outside the gene matches: 4. CDR3 in DNA: TGTGCCAGCAGCAGCCGACTAGCGGGGACAGATACGCAGTATTTT. Amino acids: CASSSRLAGTDTQYF.

The chain has TRBV29-1 and TRBJ2-2; the match to TRBD2 covers 13 bases. The CDR3 is made up of 18 amino acids. V lost 2 bases to trimming and J lost 4 bases; unmatched junction nucleotides: 10. Germline CDR1 and CDR2: SQVTM and ANQGSEA. As DNA, the CDR3 is TGCAGCGTTGAAATGGTACTAGCGGGGGGGCGGCTCACCGGGGAGCTGTTTTTT. Amino acid sequence: CSVEMVLAGGRLTGELFF.

This clone was detected only once. The chain links TRBV4-1 to TRBJ2-7; the D is unclear. The CDR3 totals 14 residues. Trimming cost V 2 bases and J 1 base, with 9 bases left between them. Germline V lookup: CDR1 MGHRA, CDR2 YSYEKL. This chain's CDR3 is CASSQLGLSYEQYF. The CDR3 DNA is TGCGCCAGCAGCCAATTGGGCCTTTCCTACGAGCAGTACTTC.

V and J are TRBV7-2 and TRBJ2-7; the D gene is possibly TRBD1 (5 bases). Germline-derived CDR1 and CDR2 are SGHTA and FQGNSA. This CDR3 comprises 14 residues. V shed 5 bases and J shed 4 bases, with 15 bases lying between them. The CDR3 reads CASSPQITGYEQYF. In DNA, the CDR3 is TGTGCCAGCAGCCCCCAAATCACAGGATACGAGCAGTACTTC.

V and J are TRBV9 and TRBJ1-6; D gene ambiguous. V dropped 4 bases and J dropped 4 bases, with 9 bases sitting between them. CDR3 length: 14 amino acids. The V gene's germline CDR1 is SGDLS and CDR2 YYNGEE. The CDR3 loop is CASSPPGYNSPLHF. CDR3 coding DNA: TGTGCCAGCAGCCCCCCGGGGTATAATTCACCCCTCCACTTT. Using reference TRBV9 and TRBJ1-6 for the parts outside the CDR3, the full variable domain is DSGVTQTPKHLITATGQRVTLRCSPRSGDLSVYWYQQSLDQGLQFLIQYYNGEERAKGNILERFSAQQFPDLHSELNLSSLELGDSALYFCASSPPGYNSPLHFGNGTRLTVT.